This T cell receptor (beta chain) emerged from a study of blood T cells in healthy people across ages. Study overall: Every two T cells gave about one barcoded beta molecule via template switching.

This clonotype was observed once. The antigen is not known. One base away lies a much larger clone, so this may be a sequencing read error. The CDR3 end shows no conserved phenylalanine or tryptophan, and so a read error is likely. The germline gives CDR1 LNHNV, CDR2 YYDKDF (reference sequence). The CDR3 is made up of 15 amino acids. Trimming took 1 base from V and 10 from J, leaving 19 bases between them. Study-wide results and caveats: Diversity was estimated from one million T cells, and these estimates were considered underestimates.

Next came a second PCR, run for about 7 to 11 cycles, which used a sample-barcoded 5' primer along with a J-beta primer mix. Researchers report that a template-switch adaptor with 12 random nucleotides tagged each cDNA molecule. TCRdb reanalysed the 5' RACE reads using MiXCR and keeps one entry per CDR3 protein. The top ten clones hold 10% to 12% of a sample with about 1.6 million distinct CDR3 sequences, about 35% of them seen once. The sequencing sample was made of blood. The chain has TRBV15 and TRBJ1-1; D unresolved. The receptor's source is a woman aged 25-40 years in good health. Here the CDR3 DNA reads TGTGCCACCAGCAGAGCTGTAACGATGAGGACGGGAGCTTTCTGT. Translated, it gives CATSRAVTMRTGAFC.